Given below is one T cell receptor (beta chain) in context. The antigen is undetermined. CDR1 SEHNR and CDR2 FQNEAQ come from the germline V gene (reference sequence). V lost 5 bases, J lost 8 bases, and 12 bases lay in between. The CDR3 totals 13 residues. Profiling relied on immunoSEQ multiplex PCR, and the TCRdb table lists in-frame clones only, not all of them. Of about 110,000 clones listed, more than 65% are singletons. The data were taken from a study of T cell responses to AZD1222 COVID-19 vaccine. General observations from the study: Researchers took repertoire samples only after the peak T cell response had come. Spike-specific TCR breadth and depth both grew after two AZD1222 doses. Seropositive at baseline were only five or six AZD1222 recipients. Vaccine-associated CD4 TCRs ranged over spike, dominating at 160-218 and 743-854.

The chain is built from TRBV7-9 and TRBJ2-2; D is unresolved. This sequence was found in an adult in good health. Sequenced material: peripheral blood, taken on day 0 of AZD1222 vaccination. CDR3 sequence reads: CASSAPRAGELFF. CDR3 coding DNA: TGTGCCAGCAGCGCCCCCAGAGCGGGGGAGCTGTTTTTT. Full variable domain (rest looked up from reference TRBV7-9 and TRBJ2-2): DTGVSQNPRHKITKRGQNVTFRCDPISEHNRLYWYRQTLGQGPEFLTYFQNEAQLEKSRLLSDRFSAERPKGSFSTLEIQRTEQGDSAMYLCASSAPRAGELFFGEGSRLTVL.